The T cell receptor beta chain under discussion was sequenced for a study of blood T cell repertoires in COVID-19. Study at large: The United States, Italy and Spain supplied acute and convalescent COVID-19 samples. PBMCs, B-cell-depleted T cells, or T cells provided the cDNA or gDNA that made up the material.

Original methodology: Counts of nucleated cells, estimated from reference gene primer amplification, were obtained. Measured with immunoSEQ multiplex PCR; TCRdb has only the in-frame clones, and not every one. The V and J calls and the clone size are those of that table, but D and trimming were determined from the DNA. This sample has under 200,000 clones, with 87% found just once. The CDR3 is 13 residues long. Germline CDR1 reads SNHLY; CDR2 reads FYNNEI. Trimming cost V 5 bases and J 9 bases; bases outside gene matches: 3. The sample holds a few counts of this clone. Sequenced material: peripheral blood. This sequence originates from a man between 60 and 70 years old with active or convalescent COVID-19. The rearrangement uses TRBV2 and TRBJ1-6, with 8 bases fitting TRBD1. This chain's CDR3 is CASSKQGGSPLHF. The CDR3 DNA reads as TGTGCCAGCAGTAAACAGGGGGGTTCACCCCTCCACTTT.